Following are 18 T cell receptor beta chains from one sample sequenced in a study of blood T cell repertoires in COVID-19. TCRdb keeps only in-frame clones here, not all; method: immunoSEQ multiplex PCR. The table has fewer than 120,000 clones, roughly four fifths seen once; the top ten hold about 15%. The sequencing sample was made of peripheral blood. These receptors all come from a woman aged 55-75 years with acute or convalescent COVID-19.

The chain links TRBV5-4 to TRBJ2-1; D uncertain. The germline V and J ends were trimmed by 2 bases and 7 bases, with 7 bases remaining between them. CDR1 is SGHNT and CDR2 is YYREEE in the germline V gene (reference sequence). The CDR3 has 12 residues. The CDR3 nucleotides are TGTGCCAGCAGCTTCCCCAATAATGAGCAGTTCTTC. Its translation: CASSFPNNEQFF.

V gene TRBV25-1 combines with J gene TRBJ2-7, with unresolved D. Germline V gives CDR1 MGHDK, CDR2 SYGVNS. V gave up 3 bases and J gave up 2 bases, with 11 bases separating them. The CDR3 is 14 amino acids. The DNA of the CDR3 is TGTGCCAGCAGTGATGCTGGGCAGACCTACGAGCAGTACTTC. Translated, it gives CASSDAGQTYEQYF.

This chain uses TRBV9 with TRBJ2-5; 8 nucleotides match TRBD1. The CDR3 loop spans 15 amino acids. Trimming at V came to 1 base and at J to 5 bases, leaving 7 bases not matched to a gene. Germline-derived CDR1 and CDR2 are SGDLS and YYNGEE. This CDR3 reads CASSVSPGGQETQYF. DNA for the CDR3: TGTGCCAGCAGCGTATCGCCAGGGGGCCAGGAGACCCAGTACTTC.

The chain combines TRBV7-2 with TRBJ1-2, with 7 bases identical to TRBD1. The V gene's germline CDR1 is SGHTA and CDR2 FQGNSA. V was pared by 5 bases and J by 3 bases, with 12 bases of the junction left unmatched. The length of the CDR3 is 16 residues. The CDR3: CASSPAPTGPHYGYTF. CDR3 in DNA: TGTGCCAGCAGCCCCGCGCCGACAGGGCCCCACTATGGCTACACCTTC.

The J gene is TRBJ2-3, the V gene TRBV19; the match to TRBD1 covers 8 bases. Germline loops: CDR1 LNHDA, CDR2 SQIVND (reference sequence). The CDR3 loop spans 16 amino acids. Trimming removed 4 bases from V and 2 bases from J; junction bases left unmatched: 8. CDR3: CASSRGSGGYTDTQYF. The CDR3 bases are TGTGCCAGTAGTAGGGGCTCAGGGGGCTACACAGATACGCAGTATTTT.

The table lists this clone with a few counts. The chain combines TRBV5-1 with TRBJ2-2; 8 bases line up with TRBD2. V was pared by 0 bases and J by 1 base, with 8 bases of the junction left unmatched. In germline, CDR1 is SGHRS, CDR2 YFSETQ. The CDR3 covers 18 residues. The CDR3 nucleotides are TGCGCCAGCAGCTTGGTCCCGGGGGGGCCAGGGAACACCGGGGAGCTGTTTTTT. Translating gives CASSLVPGGPGNTGELFF.

The chain joins TRBV18 to TRBJ1-1; 10 bases are shared with TRBD1. Germline assignment: CDR1 KGHSH and CDR2 LQKENI. The junction had 11 bases not matched to a gene; V was cut back by 3 bases and J by 7 bases. CDR3 length: 16 amino acids. CDR3 in amino acids: CASSPPGTGVTGEAFF. In DNA, the CDR3 is TGTGCCAGCTCACCTCCTGGGACAGGGGTTACGGGTGAAGCTTTCTTT. The full variable domain, with the rest looked up from reference TRBV18 and TRBJ1-1, is NAGVMQNPRHLVRRRGQEARLRCSPMKGHSHVYWYRQLPEEGLKFMVYLQKENIIDESGMPKERFSAEFPKEGPSILRIQQVVRGDSAAYFCASSPPGTGVTGEAFFGQGTRLTVV.

This clone was seen only a few times. The J gene is TRBJ1-1, the V gene TRBV5-6, with D tentatively TRBD1 (5 bases). The CDR3 contains 17 residues. V was shortened by 3 bases and J by 1 base, with 19 bases between the two germline ends. CDR1 SGHDT and CDR2 YYEEEE come from the germline V gene. CDR3 nucleotides: TGTGCCAGCAGCTCTATCAGGGAAGGGTATTGGAACACTGAAGCTTTCTTT. Translating it yields CASSSIREGYWNTEAFF.

In this sample, this clone turned up once. The chain has TRBV18 and TRBJ1-2; weak D call: TRBD1 (5 bases). The CDR3 covers 13 residues. CDR1 KGHSH and CDR2 LQKENI come from the germline V gene. The V gene lost 2 bases and the J gene lost 7 bases, with 11 bases spanning the gap. This chain's CDR3 is CASSPGREGGYTF. CDR3 nucleotide sequence: TGTGCCAGCTCACCAGGCAGGGAGGGTGGCTACACCTTC.

The J gene is TRBJ2-1, the V gene TRBV6-1, with D possibly TRBD1 on 5 matching bases. The CDR3 is made up of 16 amino acids. The V end was cut by 2 bases, the J end by 4 bases, with 15 bases between. CDR1 and CDR2 from the germline V gene are MNHNS and SASEGT. The CDR3 loop is CASSEPTGKGYNEQFF. CDR3 DNA: TGTGCCAGCAGTGAACCCACAGGTAAGGGGTACAATGAGCAGTTCTTC.

The chain combines TRBV12-3 or TRBV12-4 with TRBJ2-5; no reliable D call. V was clipped by 3 bases and J by 5 bases, with 10 bases between them. The CDR3 has 13 amino acids. The CDR3 DNA sequence: TGTGCCAGCAGTTTCGGCGTCGGGGAGACCCAGTACTTC. Its protein product is CASSFGVGETQYF.

This chain links TRBV4-1 with TRBJ1-2; 8 bases match TRBD1. The CDR3 runs 15 residues. V lost 1 base and J lost 3; bases outside the gene matches: 4. Germline V lookup: CDR1 MGHRA, CDR2 YSYEKL. Written as DNA, the CDR3 is TGCGCCAGCAGCCAAGGACAGGGGACGGACTATGGCTACACCTTC. This translates into CASSQGQGTDYGYTF.

V usage is TRBV5-4 and J usage is TRBJ2-3, with D tentatively TRBD1 (5 bases). The germline V gene has CDR1 SGHNT and CDR2 YYREEE (reference sequence). The CDR3 is 15 amino acids. Trimming shortened V by 0 bases and J by 0 bases, and 8 bases separated the two germline ends. CDR3 DNA sequence: TGTGCCAGCAGCTTGGATAGGGGTAGCACAGATACGCAGTATTTT. Residues: CASSLDRGSTDTQYF.

This rearrangement joins TRBV4-1 to TRBJ2-7; unclear D gene. This CDR3 is 16 amino acids long. V lost 0 bases and J 2 bases, leaving 14 bases between the germline ends. Germline V gives CDR1 MGHRA, CDR2 YSYEKL. CDR3 protein: CASSQDPVTPTYEQYF. For the CDR3, the DNA is TGCGCCAGCAGCCAAGATCCGGTGACACCGACCTACGAGCAGTACTTC.

CDR3 bases: TGTGCCAGCAGCCGGTGGGGGGATTGGCGAGAAAAACTGTTTTTT. This translates into CASSRWGDWREKLFF. The chain couples TRBV5-6 to TRBJ1-4; weak D call: TRBD1 (5 bases). CDR1 SGHDT and CDR2 YYEEEE come from the germline V gene. Trimming took 4 bases from V and 8 from J, leaving 18 bases between them. The CDR3 is 15 amino acids.

This clone was recorded a few times. V usage is TRBV7-2 and J usage is TRBJ2-7; D ambiguous. The V end was cut by 4 bases, the J end by 6 bases, with 10 bases between. The germline gives CDR1 SGHTA, CDR2 FQGNSA. The CDR3 loop spans 12 amino acids. In DNA, the CDR3 is TGTGCCAGCAGCTCTTCCTCGGGCGAGCAGTACTTC. Translated: CASSSSSGEQYF. The variable domain in full, completed from reference TRBV7-2 and TRBJ2-7, reads GAGVSQSPSNKVTEKGKDVELRCDPISGHTALYWYRQSLGQGLEFLIYFQGNSAPDKSGLPSDRFSAERTGGSVSTLTIQRTQQEDSAVYLCASSSSSGEQYFGPGTRLTVT.

The rearrangement uses TRBV5-4 and TRBJ1-2, with a possible D match to TRBD1 (5 bases). Germline-derived CDR1 and CDR2 are SGHNT and YYREEE (reference sequence). This CDR3 region has 13 residues. Trimming shortened V by 1 base and J by 7 bases, and 11 bases separated the two germline ends. The CDR3 nucleotides read TGTGCCAGCAGCTTGCGGGGGAGTGGTGGCTACACCTTC. Protein: CASSLRGSGGYTF.

This chain joins TRBV6-6 and TRBJ1-4, with D unresolved. The length of the CDR3 is 13 residues. CDR1 is MNHNY, CDR2 SVGAGI, per germline (reference sequence). V lost 10 bases, J lost 7 bases, and 16 bases lay in between. In DNA form, the CDR3 reads TGTGCCACCGACAAGCGGGAAGGTGAAAAACTGTTTTTT. Its translation is CATDKREGEKLFF.